This entry lists 27 T cell receptor beta chains sequenced from one sample in a study of T cell responses to AZD1222 COVID-19 vaccine (dated by TCRdb to the early 2020s). The method behind the library was the immunoSEQ multiplex PCR assay. TCRdb re-hosts the immuneACCESS table, in-frame sequences only. Its copies lack some clones; in the studies checked, an unresolved V gene accounts for under half of them, and the cause for the rest is not known. Present in this sample are more than 95,000 clones, 75% to 85% of which were seen just once. The ten largest clones take up about a quarter of the sample. The time point label here, explained by the study, means: about 28 days (+/-7) after the second vaccine dose. Specimen: peripheral blood, collected 28 days after the second AZD1222 dose. These TCRs come from an adult who received the AZD1222 COVID-19 vaccine.

The rearrangement joins TRBV12-3 or TRBV12-4 to TRBJ1-1; D is undetermined. Trimming took off 0 bases at V and 4 bases at J, with 6 bases between the two ends. CDR3 size: 13 residues. The CDR3: CASSLAGATEAFF. CDR3 coding DNA: TGTGCCAGCAGTTTAGCAGGAGCCACTGAAGCTTTCTTT.

The rearrangement uses TRBV7-9 and TRBJ2-7, with TRBD2 identical over 8 bases. The CDR3 has 17 amino acids. CDR1 and CDR2 from the germline V gene are SEHNR and FQNEAQ (reference sequence). The trim removed 5 bases at V and 3 bases at J, leaving 15 bases unmatched. The CDR3 nucleotides read TGTGCCAGCAGCCTGCCACCCGGCGGGGGGAGATACTACGAGCAGTACTTC. It translates to CASSLPPGGGRYYEQYF.

The rearrangement joins TRBV7-2 to TRBJ1-5; D call uncertain. The V end was cut by 2 bases, the J end by 7 bases, with 12 bases between. Germline V CDR1 and CDR2: SGHTA, FQGNSA. The CDR3 covers 14 residues. The chain's CDR3 is CASSLRGFGQPQHF. In DNA form, the CDR3 reads TGTGCCAGCAGCTTAAGAGGGTTCGGCCAGCCCCAGCATTTT.

The V and J genes are TRBV27 and TRBJ1-2; 8 bases line up with TRBD1. The germline V gene encodes CDR1 MNHEY and CDR2 SMNVEV (reference sequence). V was pared by 4 bases and J by 0 bases, with 13 bases of the junction left unmatched. The CDR3 has 18 amino acids. CDR3 in amino acids: CASSSNRDRFRANYGYTF. The CDR3, as DNA: TGTGCCAGCAGTTCAAACCGGGACAGGTTCCGAGCTAACTATGGCTACACCTTC.

This sequence joins TRBV6-5 and TRBJ1-1; TRBD1 matches 7 bases. The CDR3 covers 14 residues. Trimming cost V 6 bases and J 3 bases; bases outside gene matches: 7. Per the germline V gene, CDR1 is MNHEY and CDR2 is SVGAGI. The CDR3 is CASRYRGGDTEAFF. CDR3 bases: TGTGCCAGCAGGTACAGGGGTGGGGACACTGAAGCTTTCTTT.

V and J are TRBV12-3 or TRBV12-4 and TRBJ1-2, with D possibly TRBD1 on 5 matching bases. This CDR3 is 13 amino acids long. Trimming took 5 bases from V and 7 from J, leaving 14 bases between them. CDR3 coding DNA: TGTGCCAGCAGTAGCGGCAGGGACTTTGGCTACACCTTC. The encoded protein is CASSSGRDFGYTF.

The gene calls are TRBV7-2 and TRBJ1-6; 8 nucleotides align to TRBD1. This CDR3 spans 16 amino acids. With V trimmed by 1 base and J by 11 bases, 10 bases remained unmatched. Germline assignment: CDR1 SGHTA and CDR2 FQGNSA. The DNA for the CDR3 is TGTGCCAGCAGCTTAGAGGGAGTACAGGGGGGCGCACCCCTCCACTTT. Encoded protein: CASSLEGVQGGAPLHF.

The chain is built from TRBV6-1 and TRBJ1-5; D uncertain. This CDR3 region has 13 residues. Trimming cost V 2 bases and J 5 bases, with 7 bases left between them. In germline, CDR1 is MNHNS, CDR2 SASEGT. The CDR3 DNA follows: TGTGCCAGCAGTGAATCCACCTATCAGCCCCAGCATTTT. It is translated as CASSESTYQPQHF.

In its sample, this clone was seen a few times. The genes are TRBV5-1 and TRBJ2-7, with D perhaps TRBD2 (5 bases). V was clipped by 4 bases and J by 0 bases, with 11 bases between them. The germline CDR1 and CDR2 sequences are SGHRS and YFSETQ. The CDR3 spans 14 residues. In nucleotides, the CDR3 is TGCGCCAGCAGCCCAGAGGGCTACTCCTACGAGCAGTACTTC. This encodes CASSPEGYSYEQYF.

The chain joins TRBV5-4 to TRBJ2-3; D gene ambiguous. The CDR3 is 14 residues long. Looked up from germline, CDR1 is SGHNT and CDR2 is YYREEE (reference sequence). V was pared by 1 base and J by 0 bases, with 6 bases between. The CDR3 bases are TGTGCCAGCAGCTTGCGTTCGAGCACAGATACGCAGTATTTT. Translated: CASSLRSSTDTQYF.

V usage is TRBV3-1 (or the pseudogene TRBV3-2) and J usage is TRBJ1-1; 8 nucleotides agree with TRBD1. This CDR3 region has 14 residues. Trimming cost V 1 base and J 4 bases; bases outside gene matches: 2. Germline V CDR1 and CDR2: LGHDT, YNNKEL (reference sequence). The CDR3 DNA follows: TGTGCCAGCAGCCAAGCAGGGGGCGGCACTGAAGCTTTCTTT. It encodes CASSQAGGGTEAFF.

The sample holds a few counts of this clone. The V call is TRBV28, the J call TRBJ2-1, with 13 bases lining up with TRBD2. The germline gives CDR1 MDHEN, CDR2 SYDVKM. CDR3 length equals 12 residues. V was clipped by 4 bases and J by 15 bases; unmatched bases: 3. CDR3 in amino acids: CASSSRLAGGFF. The CDR3 region has the DNA TGTGCCAGCAGTTCCCGACTAGCGGGGGGGTTCTTC.

This chain joins TRBV11-2 and TRBJ2-1; D uncertain. CDR1 and CDR2 from the germline V gene are SGHAT and FQNNGV. The CDR3 is 15 residues long. The V end lost 4 bases, the J end lost 0 bases, and 10 bases lay between the germline ends. CDR3 nucleotides: TGTGCCAGCAGCTATTCAGGCAGCTCCTACAATGAGCAGTTCTTC. Translating it yields CASSYSGSSYNEQFF.

This clone was detected only a few times. The chain has TRBV2 and TRBJ2-1; D remains ambiguous. V gave up 6 bases and J gave up 7 bases, with 10 bases separating them. The CDR3 consists of 12 residues. Germline lookup yields CDR1 SNHLY and CDR2 FYNNEI. CDR3 amino acids: CASRGPGNEQFF. CDR3 bases: TGTGCCAGCAGGGGCCCCGGAAATGAGCAGTTCTTC.

This chain connects TRBV5-1 to TRBJ1-1, with TRBD1 as a possible D gene (5 bases). The CDR3 is 17 residues long. The V end lost 1 base, the J end lost 4 bases, and 20 bases lay between the germline ends. In germline, CDR1 is SGHRS, CDR2 YFSETQ. The CDR3 nucleotides are TGCGCCAGCAGCTTGTATTTGAATCGGGGGAAAGGCACTGAAGCTTTCTTT. This translates into CASSLYLNRGKGTEAFF.

This clone was detected only a few times. The CDR3 sequence is CASSILDTDTQYF. The CDR3 DNA follows: TGTGCCAGTAGTATCTTAGATACAGATACGCAGTATTTT. The chain carries TRBV19 and TRBJ2-3; the D is unclear. Germline assignment: CDR1 LNHDA and CDR2 SQIVND (reference sequence). The CDR3 loop spans 13 amino acids. The V gene lost 3 bases and the J gene lost 3 bases, with 7 bases spanning the gap.

This clone was picked up a small number of times. This CDR3 is CASSQEWDREYGTEAFF. In nucleotides, the CDR3 is TGCGCCAGCAGCCAAGAATGGGACAGGGAATATGGCACTGAAGCTTTCTTT. This chain uses TRBV4-3 with TRBJ1-1; TRBD1 matches 9 bases. The CDR3 consists of 17 residues. After removal of 0 bases from V and 4 bases from J, the junction contained 9 bases not matched to a gene. Germline-derived CDR1 and CDR2 are LGHNA and YSLEER.

This chain uses TRBV5-1 with TRBJ1-1, with a possible D match to TRBD1 (5 bases). The CDR3 runs to 14 residues. Deletions cut 5 bases from V and 0 bases from J, with 11 bases between. From germline, CDR1 is SGHRS and CDR2 YFSETQ. The CDR3 here is CASRPTEMNTEAFF. The CDR3 nucleotides are TGCGCCAGCAGACCGACAGAGATGAACACTGAAGCTTTCTTT. The entire variable domain, with the rest obtained from reference TRBV5-1 and TRBJ1-1, is as follows: KAGVTQTPRYLIKTRGQQVTLSCSPISGHRSVSWYQQTPGQGLQFLFEYFSETQRNKGNFPGRFSGRQFSNSRSEMNVSTLELGDSALYLCASRPTEMNTEAFFGQGTRLTVV.

The chain employs TRBV27 and TRBJ2-1, with 13 nucleotides matching TRBD2. Germline values: CDR1 MNHEY, CDR2 SMNVEV (reference sequence). This CDR3 has 17 residues. J was trimmed by 0 bases and V by 2 bases; bases with no gene match: 1. CDR3 nucleotide sequence: TGTGCCAGCAGTTTAACTAGCGGGGGGGGCTCCTACAATGAGCAGTTCTTC. Translating gives CASSLTSGGGSYNEQFF.

The V and J genes are TRBV3-1 (or the pseudogene TRBV3-2) and TRBJ2-2; D ambiguous. The germline V gene has CDR1 LGHDT and CDR2 YNNKEL (reference sequence). Trimming left V 3 bases short and J 7 bases short, with 15 bases between. This CDR3 spans 15 amino acids. CDR3 nucleotide sequence: TGTGCCAGCAGCCACGATCGGGCCAGGCTCGGGGAGCTGTTTTTT. This sequence encodes CASSHDRARLGELFF.

This clone has a single count. This chain connects TRBV5-6 to TRBJ1-5; 9 bases agree with TRBD1. The CDR3 contains 16 residues. Germline V gene data show CDR1 as SGHDT and CDR2 as YYEEEE. The V gene end was trimmed by 4 bases and the J gene end by 7 bases; junction bases not matched to a gene: 12. The CDR3 DNA reads TGTGCCAGCAGCCACGGGACAGGGACGTTTGGGCAGCCCCAGCATTTT. The encoded protein is CASSHGTGTFGQPQHF.

The chain joins TRBV6-2 or TRBV6-3 to TRBJ2-7; 10 bases are a match to TRBD2. From germline, CDR1 is MNHEY and CDR2 SVGEGT. J was trimmed by 1 base and V by 6 bases; bases with no gene match: 6. The CDR3 consists of 15 residues. The CDR3 sequence is CASSLLAGLSYEQYF. The CDR3 nucleotides are TGTGCCAGCAGCCTACTAGCGGGGCTATCCTACGAGCAGTACTTC.

This chain connects TRBV6-5 to TRBJ1-2; TRBD1 matches 7 bases. There are 14 residues in the CDR3. The J segment lost 2 bases and the V segment lost 4 bases, leaving 4 bases of the junction unmatched. Per the germline V gene, CDR1 is MNHEY and CDR2 is SVGAGI. CDR3 sequence: CASSFDRDNYGYTF. The CDR3 DNA reads TGTGCCAGCAGTTTCGACAGGGACAACTATGGCTACACCTTC.

J is TRBJ2-3 and V is TRBV9; TRBD2 matches 8 bases. CDR3 size: 16 residues. CDR1 is SGDLS and CDR2 is YYNGEE in the germline V gene. V was clipped by 4 bases and J by 2 bases; unmatched bases: 9. CDR3: CASSIGAGGDTDTQYF. In nucleotides, the CDR3 is TGTGCCAGCAGCATTGGGGCGGGGGGCGACACAGATACGCAGTATTTT.

Here the CDR3 DNA reads TGTGCCAGCAGTGAAGGAACAGGGAAGCCCCAGCATTTT. Translated, it gives CASSEGTGKPQHF. J is TRBJ1-5 and V is TRBV2; possible D gene TRBD1, 6 bases. This CDR3 is 13 amino acids long. Germline values: CDR1 SNHLY, CDR2 FYNNEI. V was shortened by 1 base and J by 8 bases, with 9 bases between the two germline ends.

The rearrangement links TRBV4-3 to TRBJ1-2, with 9 bases that match TRBD1. The germline CDR1 and CDR2 sequences are LGHNA and YSLEER. The CDR3 is 16 residues long. The V segment lost 0 bases and the J segment 2 bases; nucleotides outside the gene matches: 4. The CDR3 protein is CASSQDMTGGNYGYTF. The CDR3, as DNA: TGCGCCAGCAGCCAAGATATGACAGGGGGGAACTATGGCTACACCTTC.

The chain has TRBV28 and TRBJ2-3; D tentatively fits TRBD1 or TRBD2 (5 bases each). V lost 6 bases to trimming and J lost 0 bases, with 19 bases between them. This CDR3 has 17 residues. Germline CDR1 and CDR2: MDHEN and SYDVKM. The CDR3 is CASSLGRPGASTDTQYF. The CDR3 DNA reads as TGTGCCAGCAGCCTCGGTCGCCCCGGGGCCAGCACAGATACGCAGTATTTT. The whole variable domain, filled in from reference TRBV28 and TRBJ2-3, reads DVKVTQSSRYLVKRTGEKVFLECVQDMDHENMFWYRQDPGLGLRLIYFSYDVKMKEKGDIPEGYSVSREKKERFSLILESASTNQTSMYLCASSLGRPGASTDTQYFGPGTRLTVL.